This TCR beta chain comes out of a study of T cell responses to AZD1222 COVID-19 vaccine. Method: immunoSEQ multiplex PCR; TCRdb's copy keeps in-frame clones and lacks some. Among 75,000 to 95,000 clones listed, roughly 84% were seen once. The CDR3 loop spans 8 amino acids. Germline V lookup: CDR1 SGHNT, CDR2 YENEEA. About this clone itself: A junction boundary mismatches the germline segment, possibly from a read error.

The chain has TRBV11-3 and TRBJ2-1; no reliable D call. The sequencing here drew on peripheral blood, taken on day 0 of AZD1222 vaccination. The source is an adult in good health. The CDR3 is CASSFKVF. The CDR3 DNA follows: TGTGCCAGCAGCTTTAAGGTCTTC.